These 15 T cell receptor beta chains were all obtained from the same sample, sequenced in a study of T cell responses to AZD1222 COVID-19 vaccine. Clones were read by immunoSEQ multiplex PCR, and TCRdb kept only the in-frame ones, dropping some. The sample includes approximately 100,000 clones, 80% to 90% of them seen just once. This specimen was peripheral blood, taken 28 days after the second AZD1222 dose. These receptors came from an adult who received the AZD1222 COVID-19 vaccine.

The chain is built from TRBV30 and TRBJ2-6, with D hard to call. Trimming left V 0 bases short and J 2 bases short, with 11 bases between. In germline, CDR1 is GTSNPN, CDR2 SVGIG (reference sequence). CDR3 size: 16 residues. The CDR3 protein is CAWSVPPNTGANVLTF. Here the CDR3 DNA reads TGTGCCTGGAGTGTCCCTCCTAATACTGGGGCCAACGTCCTGACTTTC.

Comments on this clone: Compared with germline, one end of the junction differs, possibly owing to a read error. CDR3 in amino acids: CASSLVGFQPQHF. As DNA, the CDR3 is TGTGCTAGCAGCTTAGTTGGATTTCAGCCCCAGCATTTT. V usage is TRBV7-7 and J usage is TRBJ1-5; D call uncertain. The germline CDR1 and CDR2 sequences are SSHAT and FNYEAQ (reference sequence). The CDR3 extends over 13 amino acids.

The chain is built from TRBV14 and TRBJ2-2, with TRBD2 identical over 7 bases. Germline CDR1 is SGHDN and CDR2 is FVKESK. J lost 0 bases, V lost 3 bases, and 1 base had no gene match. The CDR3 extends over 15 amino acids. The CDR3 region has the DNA TGTGCCAGCAGCCATAGCGGGTCGAACACCGGGGAGCTGTTTTTT. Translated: CASSHSGSNTGELFF.

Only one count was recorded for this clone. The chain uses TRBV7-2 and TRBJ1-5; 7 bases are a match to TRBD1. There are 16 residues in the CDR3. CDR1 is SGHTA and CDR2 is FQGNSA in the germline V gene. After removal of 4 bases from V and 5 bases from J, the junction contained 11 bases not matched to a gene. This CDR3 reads CASSSTVSGGYQPQHF. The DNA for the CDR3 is TGTGCCAGCAGCTCTACGGTATCAGGGGGATATCAGCCCCAGCATTTT.

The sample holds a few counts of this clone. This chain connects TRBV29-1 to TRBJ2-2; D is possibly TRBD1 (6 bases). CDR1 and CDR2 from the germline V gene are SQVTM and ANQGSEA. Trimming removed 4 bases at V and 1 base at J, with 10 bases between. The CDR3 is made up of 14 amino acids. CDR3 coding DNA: TGCAGCGTTGTTCCGGACAGGAACACCGGGGAGCTGTTTTTT. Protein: CSVVPDRNTGELFF.

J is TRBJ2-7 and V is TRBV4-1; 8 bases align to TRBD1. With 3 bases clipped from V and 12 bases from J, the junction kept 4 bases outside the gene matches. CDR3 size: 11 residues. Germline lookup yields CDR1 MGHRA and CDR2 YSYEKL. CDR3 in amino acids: CASSQDRARYF. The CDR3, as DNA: TGCGCCAGCAGCCAGGACAGGGCGCGGTACTTC.

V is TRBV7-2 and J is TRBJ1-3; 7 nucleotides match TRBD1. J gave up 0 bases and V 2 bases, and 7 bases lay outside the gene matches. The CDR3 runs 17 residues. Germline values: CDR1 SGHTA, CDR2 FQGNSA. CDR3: CASSLPGQFTSGNTIYF. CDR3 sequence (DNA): TGTGCCAGCAGCTTACCGGGACAGTTTACCTCTGGAAACACCATATATTTT.

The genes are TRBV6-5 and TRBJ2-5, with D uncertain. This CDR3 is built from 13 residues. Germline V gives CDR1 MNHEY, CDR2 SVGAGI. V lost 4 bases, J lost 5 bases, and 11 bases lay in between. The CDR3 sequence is CASSSVIGETQYF. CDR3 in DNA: TGTGCCAGCAGTTCCGTCATCGGGGAGACCCAGTACTTC.

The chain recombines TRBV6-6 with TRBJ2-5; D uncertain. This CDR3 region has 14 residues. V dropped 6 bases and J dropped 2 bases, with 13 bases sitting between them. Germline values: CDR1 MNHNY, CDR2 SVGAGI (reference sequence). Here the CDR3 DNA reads TGTGCCAGCAGAACCAACCCCCGGCAAGAGACCCAGTACTTC. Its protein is CASRTNPRQETQYF.

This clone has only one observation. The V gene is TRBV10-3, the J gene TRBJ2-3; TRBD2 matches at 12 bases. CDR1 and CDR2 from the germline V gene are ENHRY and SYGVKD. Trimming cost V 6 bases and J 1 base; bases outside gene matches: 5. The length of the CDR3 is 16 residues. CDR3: CAIRFTSGGRTDTQYF. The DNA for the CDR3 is TGTGCCATCAGGTTCACTAGCGGGGGGCGCACAGATACGCAGTATTTT.

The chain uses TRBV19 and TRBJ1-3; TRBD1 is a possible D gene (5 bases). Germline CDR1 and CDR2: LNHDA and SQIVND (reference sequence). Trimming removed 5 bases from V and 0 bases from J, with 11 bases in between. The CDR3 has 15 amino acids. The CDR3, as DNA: TGTGCCAGTAGTTCCACAGGCGTCTCTGGAAACACCATATATTTT. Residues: CASSSTGVSGNTIYF.

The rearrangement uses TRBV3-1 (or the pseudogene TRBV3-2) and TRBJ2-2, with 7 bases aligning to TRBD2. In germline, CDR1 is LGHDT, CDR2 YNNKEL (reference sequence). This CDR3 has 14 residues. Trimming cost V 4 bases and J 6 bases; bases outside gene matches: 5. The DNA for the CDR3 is TGTGCCAGCAGCCCCCGAGCGGGGTCCGGGGAGCTGTTTTTT. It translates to CASSPRAGSGELFF.

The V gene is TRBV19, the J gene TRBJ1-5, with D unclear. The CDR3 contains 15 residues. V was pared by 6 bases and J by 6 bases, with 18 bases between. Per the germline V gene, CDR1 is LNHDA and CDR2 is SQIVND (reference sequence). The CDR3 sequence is CASSQILGGVQPQHF. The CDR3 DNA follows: TGTGCCAGTAGCCAAATCCTGGGAGGAGTTCAGCCCCAGCATTTT.

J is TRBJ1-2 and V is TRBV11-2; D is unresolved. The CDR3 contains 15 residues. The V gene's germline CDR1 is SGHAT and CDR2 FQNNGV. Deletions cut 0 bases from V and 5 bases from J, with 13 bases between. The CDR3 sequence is CASSLELTGGYGYTF. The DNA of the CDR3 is TGTGCCAGCAGCTTAGAATTGACCGGCGGGTATGGCTACACCTTC.

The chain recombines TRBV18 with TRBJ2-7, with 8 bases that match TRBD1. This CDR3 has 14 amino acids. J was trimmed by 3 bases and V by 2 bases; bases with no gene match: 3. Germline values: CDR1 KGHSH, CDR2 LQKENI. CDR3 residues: CASSPTDRDYEQYF. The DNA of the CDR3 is TGTGCCAGCTCACCAACGGACAGGGACTACGAGCAGTACTTC.